These T cell receptor beta chains were read from a single sample in a study of T-cell reconstitution after alpha-beta-depleted transplantation in children. TCRdb recomputed calls from the PCR reads with MiXCR, one row per CDR3 protein. The sample includes under 850,000 distinct CDR3 sequences, about an eighth seen only once; the top ten take around 0.79%. The specimen comprised PBMCs, sampled before TCRalphabeta/CD19-depleted stem cell transplant. The receptors shown here come from a girl aged 2-10 years with congenital amegakaryocytic thrombocytopenia, due to receive a stem cell transplant. Each CDR3 is given with its conserved first and last residue. D genes are given only for firm matches. Clone size is stated in some rows and not others, as once, few, many or a class when expanded.

j_gene	d_gene	abundance	v_gene	CDR3aa	CDR3nt
TRBJ2-3	-	few	TRBV20-1	CSAPRLGPDTQYF	TGCAGTGCTCCCCGGCTGGGCCCAGATACGCAGTATTTT
TRBJ1-2	-	many	TRBV7-8	CASSLMSTNYGYTF	TGTGCCAGCAGCTTAATGAGCACGAACTATGGCTACACCTTC
TRBJ2-7	TRBD2	few	TRBV5-6	CASSPHSGKSYEQYF	TGTGCCAGCAGCCCACATAGCGGGAAGTCCTACGAGCAGTACTTC
TRBJ1-5	-	few	TRBV19	CASCHGNQPQHF	TGTGCCAGCTGCCACGGCAATCAGCCCCAGCATTTT
TRBJ2-5	TRBD2	many	TRBV20-1	CSARDLREAQETQYF	TGCAGTGCTAGAGATCTGCGGGAGGCTCAAGAGACCCAGTACTTC
TRBJ1-1	-	-	TRBV14	CASSPGMGGEAFF	TGTGCCAGCAGCCCAGGCATGGGCGGTGAAGCTTTCTTT
TRBJ2-3	TRBD2	few	TRBV7-9	CASSTIVGLGPDTQYF	TGTGCCAGCAGCACAATTGTGGGACTAGGCCCAGATACGCAGTATTTT
TRBJ2-7	-	many	TRBV28	CASSWHPLYEQYF	TGTGCCAGCAGTTGGCACCCTCTTTACGAGCAGTACTTC
TRBJ2-3	-	few	TRBV7-8	CASSSLWTRDTQYF	TGTGCCAGCAGCTCCCTCTGGACGCGTGATACGCAGTATTTT
TRBJ2-5	-	-	TRBV20-1	CSLWRYGEKETQYF	TGCAGTCTTTGGAGATACGGGGAAAAAGAGACCCAGTACTTC
TRBJ2-5	-	few	TRBV7-9	CASSSGNGWETQYF	TGTGCCAGCAGCTCCGGTAACGGATGGGAGACCCAGTACTTC
TRBJ1-5	-	many	TRBV29-1	CSVGQVNQPQHF	TGCAGCGTTGGACAGGTTAATCAGCCCCAGCATTTT
TRBJ2-1	-	few	TRBV20-1	CSATAAGLSSSYNEQFF	TGCAGTGCAACCGCGGCAGGGCTTTCGAGCTCCTACAATGAGCAGTTCTTC
TRBJ2-1	-	many	TRBV29-1	CSVEQRDEQFF	TGCAGCGTTGAACAGCGGGATGAGCAGTTCTTC
TRBJ2-7	-	-	TRBV20-1	CSARSAVAVSYEQYF	TGCAGTGCTAGGTCCGCTGTAGCAGTATCCTACGAGCAGTACTTC
TRBJ2-5	TRBD1	many	TRBV29-1	CSVATGRETQYF	TGCAGCGTCGCGACAGGGCGAGAGACCCAGTACTTC
TRBJ2-7	-	few	TRBV3-1	CASSHRVSYEQYF	TGTGCCAGCAGCCACAGGGTCTCCTACGAGCAGTACTTC
TRBJ1-2	TRBD1	many	TRBV6-1	CASSRTGTYGYTF	TGTGCCAGCAGCCGGACAGGGACCTATGGCTACACCTTC
TRBJ2-1	-	few	TRBV6-1	CASSEEGTYNEQFF	TGTGCCAGCAGTGAAGAAGGAACCTACAATGAGCAGTTCTTC
TRBJ2-1	TRBD1	-	TRBV20-1	CSARGTGAIYEQFF	TGCAGTGCTAGAGGGACAGGGGCGATCTATGAGCAGTTCTTC
TRBJ2-3	-	few	TRBV5-6	CASSLGDSRAWTQYF	TGTGCCAGCAGCCTGGGCGACTCACGGGCATGGACGCAGTATTTT
TRBJ2-1	TRBD2	few	TRBV27	CASSTLARSSYNEQFF	TGTGCCAGCAGCACACTAGCGCGTAGCTCCTACAATGAGCAGTTCTTC
TRBJ2-5	-	many	TRBV29-1	CSAPLYGDQETQYF	TGCAGCGCCCCCTTGTATGGGGACCAAGAGACCCAGTACTTC
TRBJ2-7	TRBD1	-	TRBV11-2	CASSLGDSRGYEQYF	TGTGCCAGCAGCTTAGGGGACAGCCGAGGGTACGAGCAGTACTTC
TRBJ2-5	-	many	TRBV5-5	CASRRIPQETQYF	TGTGCCAGCAGACGAATTCCACAAGAGACCCAGTACTTC
TRBJ2-1	-	many	TRBV7-7	CASTLVYNEQFF	TGTGCCAGCACCTTGGTATACAATGAGCAGTTCTTC
TRBJ1-3	-	many	TRBV12-3/TRBV12-4	CASSLQGENTIYF	TGTGCCAGCAGTTTACAGGGTGAAAACACCATATATTTT
TRBJ2-1	-	-	TRBV18	CASSLSSRSSYNEQFF	TGTGCCAGCTCATTATCGAGTAGGAGCTCCTACAATGAGCAGTTCTTC
TRBJ2-5	TRBD2	-	TRBV10-3	CAISDRGAGVPLIETQYF	TGTGCCATCAGTGACCGGGGTGCGGGAGTTCCACTCATTGAGACCCAGTACTTC
TRBJ2-3	-	-	TRBV7-9	CASSSVEDTQYF	TGTGCCAGCAGCTCAGTGGAGGATACGCAGTATTTT
TRBJ1-1	-	-	TRBV12-3/TRBV12-4	CASSFWWTDGSFEAFF	TGTGCCAGCAGTTTTTGGTGGACAGACGGATCTTTTGAAGCTTTCTTT
TRBJ2-4	TRBD2	few	TRBV20-1	CSALRLAGGPEGSIQYF	TGCAGTGCTTTAAGACTAGCGGGAGGGCCAGAGGGCTCCATTCAGTACTTC
TRBJ2-7	-	many	TRBV12-3/TRBV12-4	CASSLAGDIYEQYF	TGTGCCAGCAGTTTAGCGGGGGACATCTACGAGCAGTACTTC
TRBJ2-7	-	-	TRBV7-6	CASSEKTGTALYEQYF	TGTGCCAGCAGCGAAAAAACCGGGACGGCTCTCTACGAGCAGTACTTC
TRBJ2-1	-	many	TRBV12-3/TRBV12-4	CATSSPVSSDSFNEQFF	TGTGCCACCTCATCACCCGTAAGCTCGGATTCCTTCAATGAGCAGTTCTTC
TRBJ2-3	TRBD2	-	TRBV6-2/TRBV6-3	CASSYSHTSGRPGYSTDTQYF	TGTGCCAGCAGTTACTCGCATACTAGCGGGAGGCCCGGATATAGCACAGATACGCAGTATTTT
TRBJ2-7	-	-	TRBV6-5	CASSYSSGSDVGQYF	TGTGCCAGCAGTTACTCGTCGGGGAGCGACGTCGGGCAGTACTTC
TRBJ2-7	TRBD1	few	TRBV5-1	CASSAGQGAPYEQYF	TGCGCCAGCAGCGCGGGACAGGGGGCTCCCTACGAGCAGTACTTC
TRBJ1-5	-	-	TRBV27	CASSPPGGTNQPQHF	TGTGCCAGCAGCCCCCCGGGCGGAACTAATCAGCCCCAGCATTTT
TRBJ1-5	-	-	TRBV20-1	CSAFGPGQFHQPQHF	TGCAGTGCTTTCGGCCCGGGACAATTTCATCAGCCCCAGCATTTT
TRBJ1-6	-	many	TRBV20-1	CSAPFPLSSYNSPLHF	TGCAGTGCTCCCTTCCCCCTTAGCTCCTATAATTCACCCCTCCACTTT
TRBJ2-3	TRBD2	many	TRBV10-3	CAITGGSGTDTQYF	TGTGCCATCACGGGGGGTAGCGGCACAGATACGCAGTATTTT
TRBJ1-2	-	many	TRBV5-1	CASNLGGVVSNYGYTF	TGCGCCAGCAATTTAGGCGGTGTGGTGTCTAACTATGGCTACACCTTC
TRBJ2-1	TRBD2	-	TRBV3-1	CASSLPLGGFGDNEQFF	TGTGCCAGCAGCCTTCCACTCGGGGGGTTCGGGGACAATGAGCAGTTCTTC
TRBJ2-1	-	few	TRBV11-2	CASSLSGSEMYNEQFF	TGTGCCAGCAGCCTAAGCGGGTCCGAAATGTACAATGAGCAGTTCTTC
TRBJ1-5	TRBD1	many	TRBV10-2	CASSLGQGMAQPQHF	TGCGCCAGCAGTCTAGGACAGGGAATGGCTCAGCCCCAGCATTTT
TRBJ2-7	TRBD1	few	TRBV5-1	CASSSSLDVGGAFDEQYF	TGCGCCAGCAGCTCGTCCCTCGATGTAGGGGGCGCATTCGACGAGCAGTACTTC
TRBJ2-7	-	-	TRBV7-6	CASSLEAPGTEQYF	TGTGCCAGCAGCTTAGAGGCCCCTGGGACCGAGCAGTACTTC
TRBJ2-5	-	many	TRBV7-2	CASSRFLETQYF	TGTGCCAGCAGTCGGTTTTTGGAGACCCAGTACTTC
TRBJ2-3	-	few	TRBV12-3/TRBV12-4	CASTLGGITDTQYF	TGTGCCAGCACCCTAGGAGGGATCACAGATACGCAGTATTTT
TRBJ1-1	-	many	TRBV5-1	CASSLLGGLNTEAFF	TGCGCCAGCAGCTTGCTGGGGGGATTGAACACTGAAGCTTTCTTT
TRBJ2-1	-	many	TRBV4-2	CASSQDQSTSNNEQFF	TGTGCCAGCAGCCAAGACCAGTCCACTAGCAACAATGAGCAGTTCTTC
TRBJ2-7	TRBD2	few	TRBV5-1	CASSLGLAGNNYEQYF	TGCGCCAGCAGCTTGGGACTAGCGGGAAACAACTACGAGCAGTACTTC
TRBJ1-1	-	many	TRBV20-1	CSANQDRHEAFF	TGCAGTGCAAACCAGGACAGACATGAAGCTTTCTTT
TRBJ1-2	-	many	TRBV5-1	CASSSGLDMRGYTF	TGCGCCAGCAGCTCGGGACTGGACATGCGAGGCTACACCTTC
TRBJ2-7	TRBD2	-	TRBV5-5	CASSLEAGRYEQYF	TGTGCCAGCAGCTTGGAGGCCGGGAGGTACGAGCAGTACTTC